This T cell receptor (beta chain) was sequenced during a study of CXCR3-negative and CXCR3-positive naive CD8 T cells. Study findings and constraints: For CXCR3-positive naive cells, TRB CDR3s were more hydrophobic than those of CXCR3-negative naive cells.

Germline CDR1 SGDLS, CDR2 YYNGEE. CDR3 length equals 15 residues. Points on this clonotype: The antigen remains unidentified.

Carrying UMI labels, the TRB cDNA libraries were prepared through 5' RACE. TCRdb re-called the 5' RACE reads and gives one entry per CDR3 protein, without DNA. This repertoire includes about 89,000 distinct CDR3 sequences. The gene calls are TRBV9 and TRBJ2-3; TCRdb proposes TRBD1, but this gene call is untestable without DNA. The sequencing input was naive CXCR3+ CD8+ T cells from blood. Stated subset: CD45RO-CCR7+CD27+CD95- naive CD8+ T cells expressing CXCR3 (TNR3+). The source is a human donor in good health. Some clones in this sample may be carry-over from other donors' samples. This CDR3 reads CASSRRGRSTDTQYF.